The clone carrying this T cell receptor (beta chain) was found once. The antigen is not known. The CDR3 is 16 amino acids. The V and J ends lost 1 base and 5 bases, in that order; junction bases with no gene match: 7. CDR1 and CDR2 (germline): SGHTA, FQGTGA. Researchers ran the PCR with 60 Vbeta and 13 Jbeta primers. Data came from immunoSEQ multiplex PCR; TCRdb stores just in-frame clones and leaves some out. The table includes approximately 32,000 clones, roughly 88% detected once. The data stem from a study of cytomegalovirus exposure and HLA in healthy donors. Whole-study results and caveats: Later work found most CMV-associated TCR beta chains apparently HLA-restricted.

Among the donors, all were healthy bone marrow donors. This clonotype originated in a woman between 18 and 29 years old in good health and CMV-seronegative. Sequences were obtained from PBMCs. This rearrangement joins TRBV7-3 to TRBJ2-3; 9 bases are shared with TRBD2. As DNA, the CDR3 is TGTGCCAGCAGCTTAAGGCTAGCGGGACCTGGAGATACGCAGTATTTT. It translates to CASSLRLAGPGDTQYF.